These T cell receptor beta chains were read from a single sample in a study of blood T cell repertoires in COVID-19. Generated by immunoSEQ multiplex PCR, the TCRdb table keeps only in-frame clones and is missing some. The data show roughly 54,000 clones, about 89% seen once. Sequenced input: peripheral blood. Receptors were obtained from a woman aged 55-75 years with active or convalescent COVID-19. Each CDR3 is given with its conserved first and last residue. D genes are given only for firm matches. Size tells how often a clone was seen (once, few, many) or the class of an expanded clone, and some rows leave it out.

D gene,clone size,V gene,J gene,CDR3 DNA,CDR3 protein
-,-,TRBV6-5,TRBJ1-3,TGTGCCAGCAGTTACTCCCGACAGCCGCAAAACACCATATATTTT,CASSYSRQPQNTIYF
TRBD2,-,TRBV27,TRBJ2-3,TGTGCCAGCAGCCTCCGATTGGGCAGCGGGGGCTCTAGCACAGATACGCAGTATTTT,CASSLRLGSGGSSTDTQYF
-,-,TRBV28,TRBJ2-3,TGTGCCAGCAGTTTACCCCGAGGGACTGGGTTGGATACGCAGTATTTT,CASSLPRGTGLDTQYF
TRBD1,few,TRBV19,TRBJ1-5,TGTGCCAGTAGTATGAATAGGGGGCAGGGTCAGCCCCAGCATTTT,CASSMNRGQGQPQHF
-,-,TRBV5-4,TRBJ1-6,TGTGCCAGCAGCTGGGGGGGCAGGATGAATTCACCCCTCCACTTT,CASSWGGRMNSPLHF
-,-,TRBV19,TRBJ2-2,TGTGCCAGTACCACGAGGGTGACCGGGGAGCTGTTTTTT,CASTTRVTGELFF
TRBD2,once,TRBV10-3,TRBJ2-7,TGTGCCATCAGTGTGGGCGGCGGGAGCTACGAGCAGTACTTC,CAISVGGGSYEQYF
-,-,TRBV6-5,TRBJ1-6,TGTGCCAGCGACAGGCTAGTCAGGGAACCCCTCCACTTT,CASDRLVREPLHF
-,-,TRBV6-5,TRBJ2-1,TGTGCCTCCAAGGAGGGGCCCGACAATGAGCAGTTCTTC,CASKEGPDNEQFF
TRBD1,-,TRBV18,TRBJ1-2,TGTGCCAGCTCGACGACAGGGACGGGCTATGGCTACACCTTC,CASSTTGTGYGYTF
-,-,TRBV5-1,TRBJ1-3,TGCGCCAGCAGCCAGGGGACATCAGGACGAAACACCATATATTTT,CASSQGTSGRNTIYF
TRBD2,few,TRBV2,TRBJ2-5,TGTGCCAGCAGTGACAGTAAGAGCGGGGGACAAGAGACCCAGTACTTC,CASSDSKSGGQETQYF
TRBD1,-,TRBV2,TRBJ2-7,TGTGCCAGCAGGGACAGGGCCACCTACGAGCAGTACTTC,CASRDRATYEQYF
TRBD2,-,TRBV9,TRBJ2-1,TGTGCCAGCAGCGCCATAGCGGGGGGAGGCGAGCAGTTCTTC,CASSAIAGGGEQFF
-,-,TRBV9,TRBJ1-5,TGTGCCAGCAGCGTAGGGGAGGGTTTGAATCAGCCCCAGCATTTT,CASSVGEGLNQPQHF
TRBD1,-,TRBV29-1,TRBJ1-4,TGCAGCGGTAGACAGGGGAGCGAAAAACTGTTTTTT,CSGRQGSEKLFF
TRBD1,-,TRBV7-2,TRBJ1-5,TGTGCCAGCAGCAGAGCCTGGACAGGGAATCAGCCCCAGCATTTT,CASSRAWTGNQPQHF
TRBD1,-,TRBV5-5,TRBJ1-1,TGTGCCAGCAGCTTGGAGGCAGGGGGACGAGTTGCTTTCTTT,CASSLEAGGRVAFF
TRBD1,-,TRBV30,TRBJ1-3,TGTGCCTGGAGCCGAGGCTTGGACAGGGGCCTTGGAAACACCATATATTTT,CAWSRGLDRGLGNTIYF
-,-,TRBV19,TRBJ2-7,TGTGCCAGTAGTCGACAGTCCGCCGCGGACGAGCAGTACTTC,CASSRQSAADEQYF
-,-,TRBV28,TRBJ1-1,TGTGCCAGTATAATCCCGGGGCAGCGGGGTGAAGCTTTCTTT,CASIIPGQRGEAFF
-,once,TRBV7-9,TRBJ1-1,TGTGCCAGCAGCTTAACCGGGGTGAACACTGAAGCTTTCTTT,CASSLTGVNTEAFF
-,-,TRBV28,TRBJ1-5,TGTGCCAGCAGTCCACACAGGTCTAGCAATCAGCCCCAGCATTTT,CASSPHRSSNQPQHF
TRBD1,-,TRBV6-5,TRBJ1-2,TGTGCCAGCAGCGACAGGGTTGTTGGCTACACCTTC,CASSDRVVGYTF
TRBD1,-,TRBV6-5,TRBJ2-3,TGTGCCAGCAGTCCGGGACAGAGCACAGATACGCAGTATTTT,CASSPGQSTDTQYF
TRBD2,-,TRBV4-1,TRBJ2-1,TGCGCCAGCAGCCAAGAAGGGACTAGCGGGGGGATCGGCAATGAGCAGTTCTTC,CASSQEGTSGGIGNEQFF
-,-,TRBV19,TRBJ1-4,TGTGCCAGTAGTATAGACAGGCTGAATGAAAAACTGTTTTTT,CASSIDRLNEKLFF
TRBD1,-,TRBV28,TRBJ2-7,TGTGCCAGCAGTGAGACAGGGGCCGCCTACGAGCAGTACTTC,CASSETGAAYEQYF
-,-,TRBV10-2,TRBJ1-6,TGCGCCAGCAGGCGGGGGGCGCAGGATTCACCCCTCCACTTT,CASRRGAQDSPLHF
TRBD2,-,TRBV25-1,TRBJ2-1,TGTGCCAGTCTGCTAGCGGGAGGCCGGAGTGAGCAGTTCTTC,CASLLAGGRSEQFF
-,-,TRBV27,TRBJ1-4,TGTGCCAGCAGCTCGTCTGACAGTCTACTTCGAAAACTGTTTTTT,CASSSSDSLLRKLFF
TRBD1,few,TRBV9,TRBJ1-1,TGTGCCAGCAGCACCGCCGGGACAGGAAATGAAGCTTTCTTT,CASSTAGTGNEAFF
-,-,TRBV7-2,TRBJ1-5,TGTGCCAGCAGCTTAGCGGGGGACGCGGGAAGTCAGCCCCAGCATTTT,CASSLAGDAGSQPQHF
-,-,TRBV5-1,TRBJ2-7,TGCGCCAGCAGGGGAGAAGCCTACGAGCAGTACTTC,CASRGEAYEQYF
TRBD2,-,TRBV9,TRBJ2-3,TGTGCCAGCAGCGTCGGTAGCGGGGGGGATACGCAGTATTTT,CASSVGSGGDTQYF
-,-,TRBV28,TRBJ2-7,TGTGCCAGCAGCACCGGTCAACCCTACGAGCAGTACTTC,CASSTGQPYEQYF
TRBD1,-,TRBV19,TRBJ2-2,TGTGCCAGTAGTCCCAATCGACAGGGGGCTTGGACCGGGGAGCTGTTTTTT,CASSPNRQGAWTGELFF
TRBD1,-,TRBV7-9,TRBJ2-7,TGTGCCAGCAGCTTCGACAGGGGGGATATCTACGAGCAGTACTTC,CASSFDRGDIYEQYF
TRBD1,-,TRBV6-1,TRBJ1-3,TGTGCCAGCAGTGGCCGGGACAGGGGGATGATCGGAAACACCATATATTTT,CASSGRDRGMIGNTIYF
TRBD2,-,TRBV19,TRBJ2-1,TGTGCCGCCTCAGCGGGAGGCGCCTACAATGAGCAGTTCTTC,CAASAGGAYNEQFF
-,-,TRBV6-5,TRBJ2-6,TGTGCCAGCAGTTACTCGGAGGTCCTTGGGGCCAACGTCCTGACTTTC,CASSYSEVLGANVLTF
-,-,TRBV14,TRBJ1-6,TGTGCCAGCAGCCAACAGGGCGCGGGGCAATCACCCCTCCACTTT,CASSQQGAGQSPLHF
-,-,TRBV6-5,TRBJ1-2,TGTGCCAGCAGTTACGAGGCAGACTATGGCTACACCTTC,CASSYEADYGYTF
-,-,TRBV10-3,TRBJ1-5,TGTGCCATCAGTGACCAAGGGAGTATTCAGCCCCAGCATTTT,CAISDQGSIQPQHF
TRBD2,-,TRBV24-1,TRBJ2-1,TGTGCCACCAGTGACGCCGCGACTAGCGGGGCCCCACACGGTGAGCAGTTCTTC,CATSDAATSGAPHGEQFF
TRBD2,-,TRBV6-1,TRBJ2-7,TGTGCCAGCAGTGAAACTAATCTAGCGGGAGGGTACGAGCAGTACTTC,CASSETNLAGGYEQYF
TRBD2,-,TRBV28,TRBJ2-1,TGTGCCAGCAGTGCCAGTGGGACTAGCGGGCGTTACAATGAGCAGTTCTTC,CASSASGTSGRYNEQFF
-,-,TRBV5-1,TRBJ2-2,TGCGCCAGCAGCTTAAGCCTAGCAACCGGGGAGCTGTTTTTT,CASSLSLATGELFF